The 5 T cell receptor beta chains below all came from one sample that was sequenced in a study of a mutant IDH1 vaccine in newly diagnosed glioma. Method: immunoSEQ multiplex PCR; TCRdb's copy keeps in-frame clones and lacks some. The table lists tens of thousands of clones, about 80% of them singletons. Time point noted: baseline, week 1 (first vaccination visit). Treatment denoted: pre-vaccination baseline after standard-of-care therapy. The sequences come from PBMCs, collected from a glioma patient treated with radiotherapy, temozolomide or both. Receptor source: a woman aged 40 to 55 with glioma.

The chain is built from TRBV5-1 and TRBJ2-5; unclear D gene. V was clipped by 4 bases and J by 1 base, with 11 bases between them. The germline V gene has CDR1 SGHRS and CDR2 YFSETQ. The CDR3 covers 14 residues. For the CDR3, the DNA is TGCGCCAGCAGCCCACAGAACCCCCAAGAGACCCAGTACTTC. It encodes CASSPQNPQETQYF.

The V and J genes are TRBV11-2 and TRBJ2-3, with 7 bases that match TRBD1. The germline gives CDR1 SGHAT, CDR2 FQNNGV. This CDR3 region has 13 residues. Trimming took 2 bases from V and 6 from J; bases not matched to a gene: 2. The CDR3 bases are TGTGCCAGCAGCTTAAAACAGGGGGATACGCAGTATTTT. Its protein product is CASSLKQGDTQYF.

The chain joins TRBV20-1 to TRBJ1-1; D ambiguous. CDR1 DFQATT and CDR2 SNEGSKA come from the germline V gene (reference sequence). CDR3 size: 11 residues. V shed 6 bases and J shed 0 bases, with 5 bases lying between them. The CDR3 loop is CSAGLNTEAFF. The DNA for the CDR3 is TGCAGTGCGGGCCTGAACACTGAAGCTTTCTTT.

This clone appeared once. The CDR3 nucleotides are TGTGCCAGCTCACCTGGGGAGGGATCCCAGCATTTT. Translated: CASSPGEGSQHF. This chain uses TRBV18 with TRBJ1-5; D is unresolved. This CDR3 comprises 12 residues. Trimming left V 3 bases short and J 11 bases short, with 11 bases between. CDR1 is KGHSH, CDR2 LQKENI, per germline.

V is TRBV30 and J is TRBJ2-7; 7 bases align to TRBD1. J gave up 5 bases and V 4 bases, and 11 bases lay outside the gene matches. Per germline, CDR1 GTSNPN and CDR2 SVGIG (reference sequence). CDR3 size: 14 residues. In DNA form, the CDR3 reads TGTGCCTGGACCCCCGGGGCAGGGGGTGACGAGCAGTACTTC. Translation gives CAWTPGAGGDEQYF. Drawing the rest from reference TRBV30 and TRBJ2-7, the complete variable domain is SQTIHQWPATLVQPVGSPLSLECTVEGTSNPNLYWYRQAAGRGLQLLFYSVGIGQISSEVPQNLSASRPQDRQFILSSKKLLLSDSGFYLCAWTPGAGGDEQYFGPGTRLTVT.